This paragraph covers one T cell receptor (beta chain) sequence. The germline V and J ends were trimmed by 3 bases and 4 bases, with 16 bases remaining between them. Germline lookup yields CDR1 MNHNS and CDR2 SASEGT. The length of the CDR3 is 16 residues. The record originates from a study of cytomegalovirus exposure and HLA in healthy donors. TCRdb's table, derived via immunoSEQ multiplex PCR, lists solely in-frame clones and lacks some. The sample has over 150,000 clones; about 96% are singletons. The chain carries TRBV6-1 and TRBJ2-1; possible D gene TRBD2, 6 bases. This receptor was identified in a young woman in good health and CMV-seronegative. Source material: PBMCs. The chain's CDR3 is CASSDLLAVRYNEQFF. For the CDR3, the DNA is TGTGCCAGCAGTGACCTACTAGCCGTAAGATACAATGAGCAGTTCTTC.